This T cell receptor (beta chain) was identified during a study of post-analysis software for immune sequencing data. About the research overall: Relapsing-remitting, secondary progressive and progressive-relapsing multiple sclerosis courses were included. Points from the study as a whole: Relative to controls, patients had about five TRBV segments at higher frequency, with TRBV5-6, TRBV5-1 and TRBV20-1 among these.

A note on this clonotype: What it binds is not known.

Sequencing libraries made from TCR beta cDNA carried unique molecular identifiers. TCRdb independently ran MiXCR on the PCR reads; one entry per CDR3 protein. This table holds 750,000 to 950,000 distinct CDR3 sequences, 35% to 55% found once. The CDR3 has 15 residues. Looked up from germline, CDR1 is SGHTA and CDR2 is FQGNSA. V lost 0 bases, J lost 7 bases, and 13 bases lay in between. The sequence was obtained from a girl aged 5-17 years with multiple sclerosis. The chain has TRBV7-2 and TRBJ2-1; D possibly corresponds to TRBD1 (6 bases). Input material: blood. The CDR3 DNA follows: TGTGCCAGCAGCTTAGCGCTACAGGGTTGGAATGAGCAGTTCTTC. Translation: CASSLALQGWNEQFF.